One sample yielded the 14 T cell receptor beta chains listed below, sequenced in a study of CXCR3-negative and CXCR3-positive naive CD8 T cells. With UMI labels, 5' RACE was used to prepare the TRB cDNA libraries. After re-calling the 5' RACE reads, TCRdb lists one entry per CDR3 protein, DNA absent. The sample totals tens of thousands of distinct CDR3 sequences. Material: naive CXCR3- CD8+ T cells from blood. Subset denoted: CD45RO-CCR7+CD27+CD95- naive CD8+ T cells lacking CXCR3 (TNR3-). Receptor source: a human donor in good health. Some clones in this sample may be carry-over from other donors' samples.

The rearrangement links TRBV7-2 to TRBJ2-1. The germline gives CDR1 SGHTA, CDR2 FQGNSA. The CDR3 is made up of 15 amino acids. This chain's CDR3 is CASSLVHSSYNEQFF.

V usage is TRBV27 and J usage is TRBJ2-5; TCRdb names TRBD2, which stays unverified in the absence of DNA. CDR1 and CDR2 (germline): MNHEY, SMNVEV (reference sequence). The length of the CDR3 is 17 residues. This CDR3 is CASSQGLARLTSETQYF.

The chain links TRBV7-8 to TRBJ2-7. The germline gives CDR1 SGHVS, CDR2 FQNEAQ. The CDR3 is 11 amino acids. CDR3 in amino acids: CASSLVYEQYF.

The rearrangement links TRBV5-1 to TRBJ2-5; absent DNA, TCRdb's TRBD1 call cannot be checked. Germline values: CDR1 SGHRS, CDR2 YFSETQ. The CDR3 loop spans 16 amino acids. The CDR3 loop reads CASSLGTGEYQETQYF.

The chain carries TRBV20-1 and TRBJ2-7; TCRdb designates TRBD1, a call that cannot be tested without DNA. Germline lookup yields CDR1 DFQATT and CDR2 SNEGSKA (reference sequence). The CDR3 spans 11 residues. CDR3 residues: CSARTGTEQYF.

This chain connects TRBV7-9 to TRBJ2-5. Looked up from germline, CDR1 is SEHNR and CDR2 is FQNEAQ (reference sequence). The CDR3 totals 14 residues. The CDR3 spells CASSFTESPETQYF.

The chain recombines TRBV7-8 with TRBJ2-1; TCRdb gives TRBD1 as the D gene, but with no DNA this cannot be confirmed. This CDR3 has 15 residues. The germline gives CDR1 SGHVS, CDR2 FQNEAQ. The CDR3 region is CASSQPGQLNNEQFF.

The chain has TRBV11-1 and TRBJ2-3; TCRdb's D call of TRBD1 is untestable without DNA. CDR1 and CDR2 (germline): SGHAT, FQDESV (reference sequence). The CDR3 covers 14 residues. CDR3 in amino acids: CASSWRGLTDTQYF.

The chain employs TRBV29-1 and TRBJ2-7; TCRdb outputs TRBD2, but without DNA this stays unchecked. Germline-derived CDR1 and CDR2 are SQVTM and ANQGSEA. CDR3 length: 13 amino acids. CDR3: CSVLTSRAYEQYF.

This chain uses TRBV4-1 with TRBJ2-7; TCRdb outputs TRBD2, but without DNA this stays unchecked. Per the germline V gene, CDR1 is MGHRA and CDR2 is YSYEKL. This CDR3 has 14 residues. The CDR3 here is CASSQVRERYEQYF.

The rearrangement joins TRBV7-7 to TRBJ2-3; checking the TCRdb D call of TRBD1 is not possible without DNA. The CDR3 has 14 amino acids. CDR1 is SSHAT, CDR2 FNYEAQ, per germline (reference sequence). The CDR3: CASSRGQGTDTQYF.

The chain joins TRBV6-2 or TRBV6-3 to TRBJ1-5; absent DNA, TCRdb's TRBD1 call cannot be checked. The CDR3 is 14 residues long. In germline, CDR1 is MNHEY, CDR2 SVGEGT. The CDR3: CASSYPGDLQPQHF.

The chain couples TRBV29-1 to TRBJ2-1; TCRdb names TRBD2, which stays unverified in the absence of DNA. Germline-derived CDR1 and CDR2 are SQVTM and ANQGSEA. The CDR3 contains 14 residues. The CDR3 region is CSGQGLGLYNEQFF.

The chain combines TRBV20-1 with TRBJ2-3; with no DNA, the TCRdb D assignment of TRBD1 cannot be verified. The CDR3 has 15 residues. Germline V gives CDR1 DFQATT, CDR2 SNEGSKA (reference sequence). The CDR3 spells CSARGAEGVTDTQYF.